The sequence of this T cell receptor beta chain was determined in a study of T cells after yellow fever vaccination. For the study at large: Those fractions that held only low numbers of cells were prepared using the SMART-Seq v4 Ultra Low Input RNA kit.

TCRdb re-called the 5' RACE reads through MiXCR, storing one row per CDR3 protein. The sample lists 550,000 to 750,000 distinct CDR3 sequences, roughly 14% seen once, with about an eighth in the top ten. V was trimmed by 5 bases and J by 5 bases, leaving 19 bases between them. The CDR3 is 15 amino acids. Germline values: CDR1 MNHNS, CDR2 SASEGT. The study, taken as a whole, reports: CD4 and CD8 compartments shared a small share of clonotypes, likely from convergent recombination. Abundant clonotypes from the bulk population could get into FACS-sorted repertoires as contaminants. Booster sampling recovered most clones from primary vaccination (approximately 96% CD4, just over 85% CD8).

With respect to this clonotype: Antigen specificity is unknown.

The material was PBMCs, obtained on the day of the yellow fever booster vaccination. The V and J genes are TRBV6-1 and TRBJ2-7; D perhaps matches TRBD1 (5 bases). This clonotype originated in a young man who received the YFV17D yellow fever vaccine. The CDR3 bases are TGTGCCAGCAGTAGGGGCTGGAAGACATCCCACGAGCAGTACTTC. Translation gives CASSRGWKTSHEQYF.